Each of the 30 T cell receptor beta chains below was sequenced from the same sample in a study of blood T cell repertoires in COVID-19. The table came from immunoSEQ multiplex PCR; TCRdb's copy has only in-frame clones and leaves some out. The repertoire has fewer than 250,000 clones, over 80% of them found once; the top ten carry more than 5%. Specimen: peripheral blood. All receptors derive from a human donor in a cohort sampled during active COVID-19.

This clone has only one observation. The same CDR3 is also encoded by other DNA sequences in this sample. The J gene is TRBJ2-5, the V gene TRBV19; perhaps TRBD2 as D (7 bases). Germline loops: CDR1 LNHDA, CDR2 SQIVND (reference sequence). The CDR3 length is 14 residues. V was shortened by 1 base and J by 4 bases, with 10 bases between the two germline ends. DNA of the CDR3: TGTGCCAGTAGTATAGGGGGGGGGCGAGAGACCCAGTACTTC. Translating it yields CASSIGGGRETQYF.

This chain uses TRBV6-5 with TRBJ1-1, with D perhaps matching TRBD1 (6 bases). With 2 bases removed from V and 5 bases from J, the gap between germline ends came to 15 bases. The CDR3 spans 15 residues. The V gene's germline CDR1 is MNHEY and CDR2 SVGAGI. The CDR3 sequence is CASSYRSTGRTEAFF. The CDR3 bases are TGTGCCAGCAGTTACCGGTCTACAGGGAGAACTGAAGCTTTCTTT.

The chain combines TRBV18 with TRBJ2-2; 11 nucleotides align to TRBD1. Germline V gene data show CDR1 as KGHSH and CDR2 as LQKENI. CDR3 size: 16 residues. V was clipped by 6 bases and J by 5 bases; unmatched bases: 8. The CDR3 here is CASSRGQGARTGELFF. In DNA, the CDR3 is TGTGCCAGCTCCCGAGGACAGGGGGCTCGAACCGGGGAGCTGTTTTTT. Using reference TRBV18 and TRBJ2-2 for the parts outside the CDR3, the full variable domain is NAGVMQNPRHLVRRRGQEARLRCSPMKGHSHVYWYRQLPEEGLKFMVYLQKENIIDESGMPKERFSAEFPKEGPSILRIQQVVRGDSAAYFCASSRGQGARTGELFFGEGSRLTVL.

This clone was counted only a few times. In DNA form, the CDR3 reads TGTGCCTGGAGTGTAGGCAGCGGCCAAGAGACCCAGTACTTC. This sequence encodes CAWSVGSGQETQYF. The genes are TRBV30 and TRBJ2-5, with a weak D call TRBD2 (5 bases). From germline, CDR1 is GTSNPN and CDR2 SVGIG (reference sequence). V lost 0 bases, J lost 1 base, and 9 bases lay in between. This CDR3 spans 14 amino acids.

The chain is built from TRBV2 and TRBJ2-5; 11 nucleotides agree with TRBD2. Looked up from germline, CDR1 is SNHLY and CDR2 is FYNNEI. The length of the CDR3 is 15 residues. J was trimmed by 3 bases and V by 6 bases; bases with no gene match: 6. CDR3 in amino acids: CASRDMTSGEETQYF. In DNA form, the CDR3 reads TGTGCCAGCAGGGATATGACTAGCGGGGAAGAGACCCAGTACTTC.

The V gene is TRBV18, the J gene TRBJ1-6; D is ambiguous. Trimming removed 0 bases from V and 7 bases from J, with 7 bases in between. The V gene's germline CDR1 is KGHSH and CDR2 LQKENI. This CDR3 is built from 14 residues. The CDR3 region is CASSPPSGNSPLHF. In DNA form, the CDR3 reads TGTGCCAGCTCACCACCGTCCGGGAATTCACCCCTCCACTTT.

This sequence joins TRBV6-6 and TRBJ2-6; weak D call: TRBD1 (5 bases). The germline V gene has CDR1 MNHNY and CDR2 SVGAGI (reference sequence). The length of the CDR3 is 15 residues. The ends were cut back, 2 bases at V and 5 bases at J, with 10 bases in the middle. The CDR3 reads CASSYAGNRANVLTF. The CDR3 DNA follows: TGTGCCAGCAGTTACGCAGGGAATAGGGCCAACGTCCTGACTTTC.

This chain uses TRBV5-1 with TRBJ2-7, with TRBD1 as a possible D gene (5 bases). V lost 8 bases and J 0 bases, leaving 12 bases between the germline ends. The CDR3 is 13 amino acids. Germline CDR1 is SGHRS and CDR2 is YFSETQ. Here the CDR3 DNA reads TGCGCCAGTCGAGATGGGGCCTCCTACGAGCAGTACTTC. This gives the protein CASRDGASYEQYF. Full variable domain (missing parts from reference TRBV5-1 and TRBJ2-7): KAGVTQTPRYLIKTRGQQVTLSCSPISGHRSVSWYQQTPGQGLQFLFEYFSETQRNKGNFPGRFSGRQFSNSRSEMNVSTLELGDSALYLCASRDGASYEQYFGPGTRLTVT.

The gene calls are TRBV2 and TRBJ2-7; 11 nucleotides agree with TRBD2. V lost 10 bases, J lost 5 bases, and 28 bases stayed unmatched. Germline CDR1 reads SNHLY; CDR2 reads FYNNEI. The length of the CDR3 is 20 residues. The CDR3 nucleotides read TGTGCCAACACTAGATCTCCAGGGGTCATAGCGGGAGGGCCCAAGAACGAGCAGTACTTC. Protein product: CANTRSPGVIAGGPKNEQYF.

V and J are TRBV18 and TRBJ2-7, with 8 bases matching TRBD1. Germline V CDR1 and CDR2: KGHSH, LQKENI. After removal of 2 bases from V and 4 bases from J, the junction contained 4 bases not matched to a gene. The CDR3 runs 14 residues. The CDR3 DNA reads TGTGCCAGCTCACCAGCAGGGGGCTCTTACGAGCAGTACTTC. Translating it yields CASSPAGGSYEQYF.

In its sample, this clone was seen once. V gene TRBV29-1 combines with J gene TRBJ1-4; D remains unclear. The V end lost 4 bases, the J end lost 8 bases, and 11 bases lay between the germline ends. The CDR3 runs 12 residues. Germline-derived CDR1 and CDR2 are SQVTM and ANQGSEA. The CDR3 sequence is CSVVGGREKLFF. DNA of the CDR3: TGCAGCGTTGTTGGAGGGAGGGAAAAACTGTTTTTT.

J is TRBJ1-4 and V is TRBV3-1 (or the pseudogene TRBV3-2), with D uncertain. The CDR3 is 17 amino acids. Germline CDR1 reads LGHDT; CDR2 reads YNNKEL (reference sequence). Trimming pared 4 bases from V and 3 bases from J, leaving 18 bases between. CDR3 protein: CASSRGLDPAANEKLFF. In DNA form, the CDR3 reads TGTGCCAGCAGCCGAGGGCTAGACCCTGCGGCTAATGAAAAACTGTTTTTT.

This clone was counted between two and nine times. V is TRBV4-1 and J is TRBJ2-2; D unresolved. This CDR3 comprises 17 residues. Trimming cost V 0 bases and J 1 base, with 12 bases left between them. From germline, CDR1 is MGHRA and CDR2 YSYEKL. Here the CDR3 reads CASSQDDSRRNTGELFF. The CDR3 bases are TGCGCCAGCAGCCAAGATGACTCTAGGAGGAACACCGGGGAGCTGTTTTTT.

This clone turned up a few times. The chain employs TRBV5-1 and TRBJ1-3; 10 bases map to TRBD1. The CDR3 consists of 15 residues. With 4 bases clipped from V and 8 bases from J, the junction kept 9 bases outside the gene matches. Germline CDR1 is SGHRS and CDR2 is YFSETQ. For the CDR3, the DNA is TGCGCCAGCAGCCACGGGACAGGGGCTACGGACACCATATATTTT. This gives the protein CASSHGTGATDTIYF.

V and J are TRBV19 and TRBJ1-3; TRBD1 is a possible D gene (5 bases). CDR3 length: 13 amino acids. V lost 6 bases and J lost 1, with 7 bases in between. Germline V gene sequence: CDR1 LNHDA, CDR2 SQIVND (reference sequence). The CDR3 spells CASRTESGNTIYF. The CDR3 DNA follows: TGTGCCAGTAGGACAGAGTCTGGAAACACCATATATTTT.

The V gene is TRBV5-1, the J gene TRBJ2-5, with a possible D match to TRBD2 (5 bases). With 1 base removed from V and 6 bases from J, the gap between germline ends came to 13 bases. CDR1 SGHRS and CDR2 YFSETQ come from the germline V gene. There are 14 residues in the CDR3. The CDR3 loop is CASSLRGSQQTQYF. The CDR3 DNA is TGCGCCAGCAGCTTGCGGGGATCACAACAGACCCAGTACTTC.

The V and J genes are TRBV10-3 and TRBJ2-7, with TRBD1 identical over 11 bases. The J segment lost 4 bases and the V segment lost 4 bases, leaving 6 bases of the junction unmatched. The germline V gene encodes CDR1 ENHRY and CDR2 SYGVKD. This CDR3 has 15 residues. The CDR3 reads CAISGGQGAFYEQYF. The CDR3 DNA reads TGTGCCATCAGTGGAGGACAGGGGGCATTTTACGAGCAGTACTTC.

The rearrangement joins TRBV4-1 to TRBJ1-2; possible D gene TRBD1, 5 bases. Deletions cut 0 bases from V and 8 bases from J, with 16 bases between. The CDR3 has 15 amino acids. Germline V gene lookup returns CDR1 MGHRA and CDR2 YSYEKL. Here the CDR3 DNA reads TGCGCCAGCAGCCAAGATCGGGGGTCTGAGTCCGGCTACACCTTC. It translates to CASSQDRGSESGYTF.

The chain combines TRBV24-1 with TRBJ1-3; a possible D gene is TRBD1 (6 bases). V was pared by 4 bases and J by 0 bases, with 18 bases between. CDR1 and CDR2 from the germline V gene are KGHDR and SFDVKD. CDR3 size: 18 residues. The CDR3 sequence: CATSDRWTEELSGNTIYF. As DNA, the CDR3 is TGTGCCACCAGTGACCGATGGACAGAAGAGCTCTCTGGAAACACCATATATTTT.

This rearrangement joins TRBV5-6 to TRBJ1-2; D might be TRBD1 (5 bases). The germline V gene encodes CDR1 SGHDT and CDR2 YYEEEE. This CDR3 comprises 15 residues. The V gene lost 3 bases and the J gene lost 5 bases, with 17 bases spanning the gap. The CDR3: CASSSDPFPGYGYTF. The CDR3 coding sequence is TGTGCCAGCAGCTCGGACCCATTCCCAGGGTATGGCTACACCTTC.

The chain has TRBV19 and TRBJ2-7, with D maybe TRBD1 (5 bases). Trimming shortened V by 4 bases and J by 0 bases, and 13 bases separated the two germline ends. This CDR3 comprises 15 residues. Per germline, CDR1 LNHDA and CDR2 SQIVND (reference sequence). The CDR3 nucleotides read TGTGCCAGTAGTACCCTGGACGGACACTCCTACGAGCAGTACTTC. Encoded protein: CASSTLDGHSYEQYF.

V usage is TRBV7-2 and J usage is TRBJ2-7, with D possibly matching TRBD2 (5 bases). The CDR3 is 14 amino acids. CDR1 SGHTA and CDR2 FQGNSA come from the germline V gene. Trimming shortened V by 7 bases and J by 3 bases, and 16 bases separated the two germline ends. The CDR3 region has the DNA TGTGCCAGCACCTTTGAACCCCGGGGCTACGAGCAGTACTTC. Its protein product is CASTFEPRGYEQYF.

The chain uses TRBV5-4 and TRBJ2-3; 12 bases line up with TRBD2. V was clipped by 0 bases and J by 3 bases; unmatched bases: 5. This CDR3 comprises 17 residues. Germline CDR1 is SGHNT and CDR2 is YYREEE (reference sequence). CDR3 coding DNA: TGTGCCAGCAGCTTGGGCGGACTAGCGGGAAAAACAGATACGCAGTATTTT. Protein product: CASSLGGLAGKTDTQYF.

V and J are TRBV14 and TRBJ1-4, with 10 bases fitting TRBD1. Germline V gene lookup returns CDR1 SGHDN and CDR2 FVKESK. CDR3 length: 17 residues. V lost 1 base, J lost 8 bases, and 10 bases stayed unmatched. Here the CDR3 reads CASSQVGTGVPGEKLFF. As DNA, the CDR3 is TGTGCCAGCAGCCAAGTGGGGACAGGGGTCCCAGGCGAAAAACTGTTTTTT.

The table lists this clone with a few counts. The chain combines TRBV6-4 with TRBJ1-6; 9 nucleotides agree with TRBD1. The V gene's germline CDR1 is MRHNA and CDR2 SNTAGT. Trimming at V came to 2 bases and at J to 9 bases, leaving 14 bases not matched to a gene. This CDR3 is built from 18 residues. The CDR3 nucleotides are TGTGCCAGCAGTGACCAGTATTCTACCGGGACAGGGACTTCACCCCTCCACTTT. Amino acids: CASSDQYSTGTGTSPLHF.

This chain uses TRBV13 with TRBJ1-1; 11 bases line up with TRBD1. The trim removed 4 bases at V and 4 bases at J, leaving 2 bases unmatched. This CDR3 comprises 14 residues. Germline V gene data show CDR1 as PRHDT and CDR2 as FYEKMQ (reference sequence). The CDR3 bases are TGTGCCAGCAGCTCTGGGACAGGGGGCACTGAAGCTTTCTTT. Protein: CASSSGTGGTEAFF.

This clone was observed a single time. CDR3 residues: CASSFDREAYGYTF. In DNA, the CDR3 is TGTGCCAGCAGCTTCGACAGGGAGGCCTATGGCTACACCTTC. V gene TRBV5-5 combines with J gene TRBJ1-2; 7 positions match TRBD1. Germline V lookup: CDR1 SGHKS, CDR2 YYEKEE (reference sequence). Germline trimming cut 2 bases from V and 4 bases from J; bases unmatched to any gene: 5. The CDR3 consists of 14 residues.

V usage is TRBV18 and J usage is TRBJ2-3; 7 nucleotides agree with TRBD1. J was trimmed by 2 bases and V by 6 bases; bases with no gene match: 8. This CDR3 comprises 15 residues. The germline gives CDR1 KGHSH, CDR2 LQKENI. CDR3 DNA sequence: TGTGCCAGCTCCCGGGACAGCCATTCCACAGATACGCAGTATTTT. Its translation: CASSRDSHSTDTQYF.

The CDR3 region has the DNA TGTGCCAGTAGCATCACAGGGGGCACCGGGGAGCTGTTTTTT. This codes for CASSITGGTGELFF. The gene calls are TRBV19 and TRBJ2-2; 8 bases line up with TRBD1. Germline assignment: CDR1 LNHDA and CDR2 SQIVND (reference sequence). The J segment lost 4 bases and the V segment lost 6 bases, leaving 4 bases of the junction unmatched. This CDR3 contains 14 residues.

The V call is TRBV14, the J call TRBJ2-7; TRBD2 matches 8 bases. CDR3 length: 15 amino acids. The V gene end was trimmed by 4 bases and the J gene end by 4 bases; junction bases not matched to a gene: 9. Germline V gene data show CDR1 as SGHDN and CDR2 as FVKESK. This CDR3 reads CASSLRGTSGYEQYF. As DNA, the CDR3 is TGTGCCAGCAGCCTCAGGGGTACTAGCGGATACGAGCAGTACTTC.